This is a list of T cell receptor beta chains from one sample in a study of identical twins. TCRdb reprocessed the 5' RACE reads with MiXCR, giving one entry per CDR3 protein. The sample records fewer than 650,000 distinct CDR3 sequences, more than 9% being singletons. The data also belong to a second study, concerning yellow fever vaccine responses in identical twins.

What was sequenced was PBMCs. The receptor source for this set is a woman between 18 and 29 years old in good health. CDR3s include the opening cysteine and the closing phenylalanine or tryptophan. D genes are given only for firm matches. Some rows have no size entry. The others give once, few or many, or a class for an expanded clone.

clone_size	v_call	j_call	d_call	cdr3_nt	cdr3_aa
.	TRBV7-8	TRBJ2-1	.	TGTGCCAGCAGCTTAACTCCGAGCTCCTACAATGAGCAGTTCTTC	CASSLTPSSYNEQFF
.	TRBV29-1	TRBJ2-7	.	TGCAGCGCCCGTGGGATAGGGAACTACGAGCAGTACTTC	CSARGIGNYEQYF
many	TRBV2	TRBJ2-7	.	TGTGCCAGCAGTGAATCAGGGTTGATGTACGAGCAGTACTTC	CASSESGLMYEQYF
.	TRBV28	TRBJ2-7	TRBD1	TGTGCCAGCACCCGCCCGGGGACAGGGTCATACGAGCAGTACTTC	CASTRPGTGSYEQYF
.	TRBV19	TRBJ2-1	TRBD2	TGTGCCAGTAGTATGGGGACTAGCGGGAGGGTGGGCAATGAGCAGTTCTTC	CASSMGTSGRVGNEQFF
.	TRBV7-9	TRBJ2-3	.	TGTGCCAGCAGCTTCTTTTTGGGGAACACAGATACGCAGTATTTT	CASSFFLGNTDTQYF
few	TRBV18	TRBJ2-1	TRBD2	TGTGCCAGCTCACCTAACGACCGGGGGGGCGGTGAGCAGTTCTTC	CASSPNDRGGGEQFF
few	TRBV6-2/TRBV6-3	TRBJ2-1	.	TGTGCCAGCACTAGCCCCCTCCTATACAATGAGCAGTTCTTC	CASTSPLLYNEQFF
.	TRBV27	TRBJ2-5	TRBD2	TGTGCCAGCAGTTTGCGGGGGGGCTGGGATTTAGAGACCCAGTACTTC	CASSLRGGWDLETQYF
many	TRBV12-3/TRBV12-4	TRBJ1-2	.	TGTGCCAGCAGTTACTCAAGAGGATATGGCTACACCTTC	CASSYSRGYGYTF
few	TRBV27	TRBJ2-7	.	TGTGCCAGCAGTTTATCACGGCGGGATACCGTCTACGAGCAGTACTTC	CASSLSRRDTVYEQYF
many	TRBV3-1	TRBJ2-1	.	TGTGCCAGCAGCCGGGGCCAGGGGGAGCAGTTCTTC	CASSRGQGEQFF
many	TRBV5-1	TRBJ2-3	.	TGCGCCAGCGGTAACCCTAGCACAGATACGCAGTATTTT	CASGNPSTDTQYF
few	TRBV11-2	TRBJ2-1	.	TGTGCCAGCAGCTTCGACGGATCCTACTCCTACAATGAGCAGTTCTTC	CASSFDGSYSYNEQFF
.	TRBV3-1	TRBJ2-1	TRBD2	TGTGCCAGCAGCCAAGAGGGGACTAGCGGGGGGGTAAAGTTCTTC	CASSQEGTSGGVKFF
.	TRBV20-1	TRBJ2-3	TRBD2	TGCAGTGCTCTAGGTGCGGGGGTTTGGGATACGCAGTATTTT	CSALGAGVWDTQYF
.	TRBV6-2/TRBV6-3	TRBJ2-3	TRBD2	TGTGCCAGCAGAGGAATCAAGGGACTAGCGTCTAGCACAGATACGCAGTATTTT	CASRGIKGLASSTDTQYF
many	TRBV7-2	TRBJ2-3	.	TGTGCCAGCAGCTCTACTAGTTCAGATACGCAGTATTTT	CASSSTSSDTQYF
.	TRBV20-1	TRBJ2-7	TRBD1	TGCAGTGCTCCCACCCGGACAGGGGTCTACGAGCAGTACTTC	CSAPTRTGVYEQYF
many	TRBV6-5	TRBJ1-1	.	TGTGCCAGCAGTTACAGTGGGGGCACTGAAGCTTTCTTT	CASSYSGGTEAFF
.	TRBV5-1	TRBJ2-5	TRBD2	TGCGCCAGCAGCTTGGCCTTAACGGGGGGTTCAGAGACCCAGTACTTC	CASSLALTGGSETQYF
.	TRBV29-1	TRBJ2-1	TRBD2	TGCAGCGTTGAAGGGATGCGGGGGGCCTACAATGAGCAGTTCTTC	CSVEGMRGAYNEQFF
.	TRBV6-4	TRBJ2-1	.	TGTGCCAGCAGCGTCAGGGGCGACAATGAGCAGTTCTTC	CASSVRGDNEQFF
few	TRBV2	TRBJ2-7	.	TGTGCCAGCGGGGCCCTAGCCGAGCAGTACTTC	CASGALAEQYF
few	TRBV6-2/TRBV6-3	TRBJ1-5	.	TGTGCCAGCAGTTACCGGGCCCCCCAAAGGCCCCAGCATTTT	CASSYRAPQRPQHF
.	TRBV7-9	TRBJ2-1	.	TGTGCCTCCAACTGGTACAATGAGCAGTTCTTC	CASNWYNEQFF
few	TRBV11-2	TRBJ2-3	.	TGTGCCAGCAGCTTAGATCATTTCGGATCTAGCACAGATACGCAGTATTTT	CASSLDHFGSSTDTQYF
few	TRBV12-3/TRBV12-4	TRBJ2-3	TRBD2	TGTGCCAGCAACCCCGGACTAGCGGGAGGGTCAGATACGCAGTATTTT	CASNPGLAGGSDTQYF
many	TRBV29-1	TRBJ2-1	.	TGCAGCGTTGATTGGGGGAGCGGTTACAATGAGCAGTTCTTC	CSVDWGSGYNEQFF
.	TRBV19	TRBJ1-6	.	TGTGCCAGTAGTCCGACAGGCTCCTATAATTCACCCCTCCACTTT	CASSPTGSYNSPLHF
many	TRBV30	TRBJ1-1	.	TGTGCCTGGAGGGCTTTTAAAGAAGCTTTCTTT	CAWRAFKEAFF